These T cell receptor beta chains were read from a single sample in a study of blood T cell repertoires in COVID-19. Sequenced by immunoSEQ multiplex PCR; TCRdb stores in-frame clones only, minus some. The table has about 140,000 clones, 70% to 85% seen once. What was sequenced was peripheral blood. The origin of the receptors is a woman at least 80 years old in a cohort sampled during active or convalescent COVID-19. CDR3s include the opening cysteine and the closing phenylalanine or tryptophan. The D gene is left open where the match is weak. Not every row has a clone size; where given, it reads once, few, many or a size class.

D gene,J gene,V gene,clone size,CDR3 DNA,CDR3 protein
NA,TRBJ1-3,TRBV6-5,NA,TGTGCCAGCGCCCGGGACAACTCTGGAAACACCATATATTTT,CASARDNSGNTIYF
NA,TRBJ2-3,TRBV6-2/TRBV6-3,NA,TGTGCCAGCAGTTACCACGGGACTGACTACACAGATACGCAGTATTTT,CASSYHGTDYTDTQYF
NA,TRBJ1-2,TRBV5-1,NA,TGCGCCAGCTTCCGACAGGACGATGGCTACACCTTC,CASFRQDDGYTF
NA,TRBJ2-5,TRBV7-3,NA,TGTGCCAGCAGCTCGTCCCGACCATTAAGGCGGCAAGAGACCCAGTACTTC,CASSSSRPLRRQETQYF
NA,TRBJ2-2,TRBV7-9,NA,TGTGCCAGCAGCTTAGCTGTACTCACCGGGGAGCTGTTTTTT,CASSLAVLTGELFF
NA,TRBJ2-5,TRBV18,NA,TGTGCCAGCTCACCACGGCAGCAAGAGACCCAGTACTTC,CASSPRQQETQYF
NA,TRBJ1-2,TRBV5-1,NA,TGCGCCAGCAGCTTGGGCCTTGGAGGGGCTTATGGCTACACCTTC,CASSLGLGGAYGYTF
NA,TRBJ1-2,TRBV19,NA,TGTGCCAGTAGACCGGGGAGGGGAGGGGACTATGGCTACACCTTC,CASRPGRGGDYGYTF
TRBD1,TRBJ2-1,TRBV5-1,NA,TGCGCCAGCCTCCGGGACAGCCCTAACAATGAGCAGTTCTTC,CASLRDSPNNEQFF
TRBD1,TRBJ1-6,TRBV27,once,TGTGCCAGCAAAGGACAGGGCGTCTATAATTCACCCCTCCACTTT,CASKGQGVYNSPLHF
NA,TRBJ2-2,TRBV18,NA,TGTGCCAGCTCACCAAGTACGGGAAGGCTCGGCACCGGGGAGCTGTTTTTT,CASSPSTGRLGTGELFF
NA,TRBJ1-1,TRBV5-1,NA,TGCGCCAGCAGCCTAGACAGTACGAACACTGAAGCTTTCTTT,CASSLDSTNTEAFF
NA,TRBJ2-2,TRBV9,once,TGTGCCAGCAGCGCTTCAACACCCGGGGAACTAGCCTACACCGGGGAGCTGTTTTTT,CASSASTPGELAYTGELFF
NA,TRBJ2-5,TRBV5-6,NA,TGTGCCAGCAGCTTGGGGGCAGGGCCATCGGCGGCCCAGTACTTC,CASSLGAGPSAAQYF
TRBD2,TRBJ2-6,TRBV5-1,once,TGCGCCAGCAGCTTGAGTGCTAGCGGGGCTGGGGCCAACGTCCTGACTTTC,CASSLSASGAGANVLTF
NA,TRBJ2-5,TRBV9,NA,TGTGCCAGCAGCGAGGGGGTAATCAGGGAAGAGACCCAGTACTTC,CASSEGVIREETQYF
NA,TRBJ2-2,TRBV3-1/TRBV3-2,NA,TGTGCCAGCAGCCAAGATACCATTCGACAGGAGAACACCGGGGAGCTGTTTTTT,CASSQDTIRQENTGELFF
TRBD2,TRBJ2-1,TRBV11-3,NA,TGTGCCAGCAGCGGCGGGGGGGCGGAATTCCATGAGCAGTTCTTC,CASSGGGAEFHEQFF
NA,TRBJ2-6,TRBV5-1,NA,TGCGCCAGCAGCCCGCGGTGGGGGGCCAACGTCCTGACTTTC,CASSPRWGANVLTF
NA,TRBJ2-5,TRBV4-1,NA,TGCGCCAGCAGCCAAGTCGGTCTAGTCAGAGAGACCCAGTACTTC,CASSQVGLVRETQYF
TRBD1,TRBJ2-2,TRBV4-3,NA,TGCGCCAGCAGCCAAGATACAGGGGCGAACACCGGGGAGCTGTTTTTT,CASSQDTGANTGELFF
NA,TRBJ1-2,TRBV19,NA,TGTGCCAGTAGTATCCCCGGGACACGAGACTACACCTTC,CASSIPGTRDYTF
NA,TRBJ1-1,TRBV7-9,NA,TGTGCCAGCAGCCCCCGCAGTTCTTTGAACACTGAAGCTTTCTTT,CASSPRSSLNTEAFF
NA,TRBJ1-1,TRBV6-5,NA,TGTGCCAGCAGGCCGGTGGGAGGGGCAACTGAAGCTTTCTTT,CASRPVGGATEAFF
TRBD1,TRBJ1-6,TRBV12-3/TRBV12-4,NA,TGTGCCAGCAGTTCAGGGGGCCAATCACCCCTCCACTTT,CASSSGGQSPLHF
NA,TRBJ1-1,TRBV10-3,NA,TGTGCCATCAGTGGAGACAACAGGGCGAACACTGAAGCTTTCTTT,CAISGDNRANTEAFF
TRBD1,TRBJ2-2,TRBV19,NA,TGTGCCAGTAGTCGGACAGGGGCTAACACCGGGGAGCTGTTTTTT,CASSRTGANTGELFF
NA,TRBJ2-5,TRBV27,NA,TGTGCCAGCGGACAGTCAGGGGCCCAGTACTTC,CASGQSGAQYF
NA,TRBJ1-6,TRBV18,NA,TGTGCCAGCTCACCCTCCATGGGGGGGGATTCACCCCTCCACTTT,CASSPSMGGDSPLHF
NA,TRBJ1-2,TRBV4-1,NA,TGCGCCAGCAGCCAAGGACACAGGGATGACTATGGCTACACCTTC,CASSQGHRDDYGYTF
TRBD1,TRBJ1-1,TRBV6-5,NA,TGTGCCAGCAGAACCGGACAGGGGGTTGCTGAAGCTTTCTTT,CASRTGQGVAEAFF
TRBD2,TRBJ2-7,TRBV5-1,NA,TGCGCCAGCAGTTCTCCTAGCGGGGGGCGAATCGATTACGAGCAGTACTTC,CASSSPSGGRIDYEQYF
TRBD1,TRBJ1-5,TRBV10-2,few,TGCGCCAGCAGGAACAGGGGGGATAGCAATCAGCCCCAGCATTTT,CASRNRGDSNQPQHF
TRBD1,TRBJ1-2,TRBV3-1/TRBV3-2,NA,TGTGCCAGCAGCCAACCAGGGGGTGGCTACACCTTC,CASSQPGGGYTF
NA,TRBJ2-2,TRBV5-4,NA,TGTGCCAGCAGCAAAACAGGGAGTGGCACCGGGGAGCTGTTTTTT,CASSKTGSGTGELFF
TRBD1,TRBJ1-2,TRBV5-4,NA,TGTGCCAGCAGCTCGGGACAGGGGCTATATGGCTACACCTTC,CASSSGQGLYGYTF
TRBD2,TRBJ2-7,TRBV15,NA,TGTGCCACCAGCAGAGATCTGAGCGGGGGGACGAACTTC,CATSRDLSGGTNF
NA,TRBJ1-4,TRBV20-1,NA,TGCAGTGCTAGCTGGGACTCAAAACTGTTTTTT,CSASWDSKLFF
TRBD1,TRBJ1-3,TRBV19,NA,TGTGCCAGTAGTTCCCGGACAGGAGCCTTTTCAGGAAACACCATATATTTT,CASSSRTGAFSGNTIYF
NA,TRBJ1-6,TRBV27,NA,TGTGCCAGCAGTTTATCGTGGACAATAGCTTCACCCCTCCACTTT,CASSLSWTIASPLHF
NA,TRBJ1-6,TRBV3-1/TRBV3-2,NA,TGTGCCAGCAGCCACCAGGGATACTCACCCCTCCACTTT,CASSHQGYSPLHF
NA,TRBJ2-4,TRBV6-2/TRBV6-3,NA,TGTGCCAGCAGCGCAAACCGGGACTCCGACATTAAGGGCAAAAACATTCAGTACTTC,CASSANRDSDIKGKNIQYF